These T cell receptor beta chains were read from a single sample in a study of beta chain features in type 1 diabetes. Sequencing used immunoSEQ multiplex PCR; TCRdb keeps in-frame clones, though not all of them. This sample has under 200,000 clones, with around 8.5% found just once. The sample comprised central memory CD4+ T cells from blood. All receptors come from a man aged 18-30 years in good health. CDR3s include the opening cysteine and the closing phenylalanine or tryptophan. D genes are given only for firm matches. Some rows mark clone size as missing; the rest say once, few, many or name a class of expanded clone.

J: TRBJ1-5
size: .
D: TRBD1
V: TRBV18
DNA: TGTGCCAGCCGAAAAACAGGGGAAGATCAGCCCCAGCATTTT
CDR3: CASRKTGEDQPQHF

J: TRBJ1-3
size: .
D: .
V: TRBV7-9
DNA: TGTGCCAGCAGCTTAGCCATGGGAGGTGGAAACACCATATATTTT
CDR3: CASSLAMGGGNTIYF

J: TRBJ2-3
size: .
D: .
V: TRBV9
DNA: TGTGCCAGCAGCGTCGGGGGGCAGGGAGATACGCAGTATTTT
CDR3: CASSVGGQGDTQYF

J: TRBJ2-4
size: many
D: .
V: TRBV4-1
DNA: TGCGCCAGCAGCCTCGTCGGGGACATTCAGTACTTC
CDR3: CASSLVGDIQYF

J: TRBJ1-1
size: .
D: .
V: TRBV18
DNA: TGTGCCAGCTCACCAAGTGGGCCCCTAAGGTTGGCTGAAGCTTTCTTT
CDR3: CASSPSGPLRLAEAFF

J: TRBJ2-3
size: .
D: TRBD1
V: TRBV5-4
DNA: TGTGCCAGCAGCTTGAGACAGGGGACAGATACGCAGTATTTT
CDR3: CASSLRQGTDTQYF

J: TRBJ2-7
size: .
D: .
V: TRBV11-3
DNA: TGTGCCAGCAGCTCCCTCCCCGGTGCGGACTCCTACGAGCAGTACTTC
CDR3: CASSSLPGADSYEQYF

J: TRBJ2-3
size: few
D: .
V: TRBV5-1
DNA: TGCGCCAGCAGCGCTACTGGACAGTTCGAGGATACGCAGTATTTT
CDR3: CASSATGQFEDTQYF

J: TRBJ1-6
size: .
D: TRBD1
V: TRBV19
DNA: TGTGCCAGTAGGACAATGACAGGGGGTACTTCACCCCTCCACTTT
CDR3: CASRTMTGGTSPLHF

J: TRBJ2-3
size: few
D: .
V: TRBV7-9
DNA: TGTGCCAGCAGCTTAGCAGGGGTTCAGTCAGATACGCAGTATTTT
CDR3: CASSLAGVQSDTQYF

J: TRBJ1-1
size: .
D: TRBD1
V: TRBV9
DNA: TGTGCCAGCAGCGTAGACGGACAGGGGATCGCTGAAGCTTTCTTT
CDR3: CASSVDGQGIAEAFF

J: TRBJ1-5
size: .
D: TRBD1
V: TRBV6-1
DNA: TGTGCCAGCAGGGACAGGGGCAATCAGCCCCAGCATTTT
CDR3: CASRDRGNQPQHF

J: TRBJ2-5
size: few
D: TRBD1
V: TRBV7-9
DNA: TGTGCCAGCAGCGCCCGGACAGGGTACGAGACCCAGTACTTC
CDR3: CASSARTGYETQYF

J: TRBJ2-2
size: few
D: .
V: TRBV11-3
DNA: TGTGCCAGCAGCCCGAAACTAAGGCCCGGGGAGCTGTTTTTT
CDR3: CASSPKLRPGELFF

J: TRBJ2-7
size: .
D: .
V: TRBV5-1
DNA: TGCGCCAGCAGCTTGGAGGGGGCGGGGGAGCAGTACTTC
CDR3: CASSLEGAGEQYF

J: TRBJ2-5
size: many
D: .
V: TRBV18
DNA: TGTGCCAGCTCACTCGCCGGGGAGACCCAGTACTTC
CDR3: CASSLAGETQYF

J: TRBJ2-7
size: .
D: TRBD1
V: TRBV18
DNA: TGTGCCAGCTCACCAGATGGGACAGGGTCTACTTACGAGCAGTACTTC
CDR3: CASSPDGTGSTYEQYF

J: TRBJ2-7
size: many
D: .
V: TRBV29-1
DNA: TGCAGCGTTGGTCGAGACAGCCCCTACGAGCAGTACTTC
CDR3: CSVGRDSPYEQYF

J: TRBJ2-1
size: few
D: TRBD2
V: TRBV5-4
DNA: TGCGCCAGCAGCCAAGACGTAGCGGGGGGGCATCAGTTCTTC
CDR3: CASSQDVAGGHQFF

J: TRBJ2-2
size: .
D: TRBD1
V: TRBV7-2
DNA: TGTGCCAGCAGCTTAGCCCTAAACAGGGGCACCGGGGAGCTGTTTTTT
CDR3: CASSLALNRGTGELFF

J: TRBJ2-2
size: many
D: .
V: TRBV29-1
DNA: TGCAGCGTGGGGGCGGCCGGGGAGCTGTTTTTT
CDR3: CSVGAAGELFF

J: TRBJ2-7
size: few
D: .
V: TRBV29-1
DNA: TGCAGCGTCGTACAGGGCTACGAGCAGTACTTC
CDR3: CSVVQGYEQYF

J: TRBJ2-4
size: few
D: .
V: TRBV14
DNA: TGTGCCAGCAGCCAGGGGGCTTTAAAAAACATTCAGTACTTC
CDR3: CASSQGALKNIQYF

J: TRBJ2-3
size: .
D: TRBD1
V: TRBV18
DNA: TGTGCCAGCTCGCCAACGACAGGGTTGGCAGATACGCAGTATTTT
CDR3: CASSPTTGLADTQYF

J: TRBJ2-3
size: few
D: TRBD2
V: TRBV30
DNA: TGTGCCTGGCCTTATCCTAGCGGGAGGGGGCCAGATACGCAGTATTTT
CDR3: CAWPYPSGRGPDTQYF

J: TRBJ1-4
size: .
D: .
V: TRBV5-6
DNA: TGTGCCAGCAGCTTAATCCGTGACAGCGATGAAAAACTGTTTTTT
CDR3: CASSLIRDSDEKLFF